The clone carrying this TCR beta chain was detected only a few times. Its specificity is unknown. The CDR3 spans 15 residues. V lost 0 bases, J lost 7 bases, and 8 bases stayed unmatched. Germline V gene data show CDR1 as ENHRY and CDR2 as SYGVKD. Samples had at least 7 million PBMCs isolated from them. Through a sample-barcoded 5' primer and a J-beta primer mix, a second PCR was run for about 6 to 11 cycles. TCRdb ran MiXCR on the 5' RACE reads and lists one entry per CDR3 protein. The sample shows some 670,000 distinct CDR3 sequences, around 50% of them seen only once. This sample stems from a study of blood T cells in healthy people across ages. Study results and limitations: CMV infection status of these donors was not known. Estimates of diversity drawn from one million T cells were considered underestimates. Among long-lived donors, naive CD4+ cells were more numerous and diversity higher than in aged donors.

The clonotype was recovered from a woman of 80 years or more in good health. Material for sequencing was blood. The chain joins TRBV10-3 to TRBJ1-1; 7 bases match TRBD1. CDR3 in DNA: TGTGCCATCAGTGAGTCGTCAAGGGGGCTGGGTGAAGCTTTCTTT. Translated: CAISESSRGLGEAFF.